A selection of T cell receptor beta chains follows, all from one sample in a study of T cell responses to AZD1222 COVID-19 vaccine. Profiling relied on immunoSEQ multiplex PCR, and the TCRdb table lists in-frame clones only, not all of them. The sample carries 110,000 to 150,000 clones, 80% to 90% recorded once. The sequencing here drew on peripheral blood, taken on day 0 of AZD1222 vaccination. These receptors came from an adult in good health. The CDR3 runs from the conserved cysteine through the conserved F or W.

>TRBJ2-2|TRBV4-2
CASSRLGLGTGELFF
>TRBJ2-3|TRBV7-9
CASSPPGLSTDTQYF
>TRBJ2-5|TRBV30
CAWRAGQKTQYF
>TRBJ2-4|TRBV18
CASSGGTELAKNIQYF
>TRBJ2-7|TRBV18
CASSPKQGSSYEQYF
>TRBJ2-3|TRBV5-6
CASSLGLAGVQDTQYF
>TRBJ2-4|TRBV5-4
CASSEQAGAAYIQYF
>TRBJ1-4|TRBV6-6
CASSSGGLTNEKLFF
>TRBJ2-3|TRBV19
CASRELAGDSDTQYF
>TRBJ2-1|TRBV7-6
CASSLRVRSNNEQFF
>TRBJ1-1|TRBV6-1
CASSDIRGGEAFF
>TRBJ1-4|TRBV7-9
CASSLDREKLFF
>TRBJ1-6|TRBV9
CASSVMGQYNSPLHF
>TRBJ2-2|TRBV4-1
CASSLLAGGGTGELFF
>TRBJ1-6|TRBV30
CAWSEDSPLHF
>TRBJ2-7|TRBV29-1
CSVSTGEPYEQYF
>TRBJ2-7|TRBV21-1
CASSRGLAVRSYEQYF
>TRBJ1-4|TRBV3-1/TRBV3-2
CASSHTGEGREKLFF
>TRBJ1-4|TRBV18
CASSQGATNEKLFF
>TRBJ2-1|TRBV28
CAVQNWTFSSYNEQFF
>TRBJ2-6|TRBV19
CASSPKAGKVKSGANVLTF
>TRBJ2-7|TRBV6-5
CASREGQGAYEQYF
>TRBJ2-1|TRBV6-5
CASSYGVFGYNEQFF
>TRBJ1-1|TRBV7-9
CASSRYQAGEAFF
>TRBJ1-2|TRBV5-6
CASSLSVSRGYTF
>TRBJ1-2|TRBV18
CASSPDRDSYGYTF
>TRBJ2-3|TRBV19
CASSIRLAGDYSTDTQYF
>TRBJ1-2|TRBV28
CASSSLPRQGVNYGYTF
>TRBJ2-7|TRBV10-3
CAISEHPPGLAGASSYEQYF
>TRBJ1-1|TRBV19
CASSMTVNTEAFF
>TRBJ2-5|TRBV10-3
CAISESRQVPRETQYF
>TRBJ1-6|TRBV19
CASKRTGNSPLHF
>TRBJ1-4|TRBV14
CASSQVNRVEKLFF
>TRBJ1-5|TRBV5-1
CASSFSGDGPQHF
>TRBJ2-1|TRBV5-4
CASTVARAGSYNEQFF
>TRBJ2-5|TRBV5-4
CASSLWAGQETQYF
>TRBJ1-4|TRBV5-1
CASSLGAGGYEKLFF
>TRBJ2-5|TRBV7-9
CASSTGPDSLDPQYF